One sample yielded the 28 T cell receptor beta chains listed below, sequenced in a study of blood T cell repertoires in COVID-19. Assay: immunoSEQ multiplex PCR; the TCRdb copy retains only in-frame clones and omits some. The repertoire holds roughly 190,000 clones, under 90% seen once, with approximately 15% in the top ten. The sequencing sample was made of peripheral blood. These TCRs come from a man in his thirties or forties with active or convalescent COVID-19.

The V gene is TRBV7-2, the J gene TRBJ1-5; perhaps TRBD1 as D (6 bases). The CDR3 totals 18 residues. Trimming shortened V by 0 bases and J by 1 base, and 16 bases separated the two germline ends. CDR1 SGHTA and CDR2 FQGNSA come from the germline V gene. CDR3 in DNA: TGTGCCAGCAGCTTAGCCCCTCCTGGACAGAGGAGCAATCAGCCCCAGCATTTT. Translating gives CASSLAPPGQRSNQPQHF.

The chain joins TRBV7-9 to TRBJ2-7; 7 positions match TRBD1. The CDR3 extends over 16 amino acids. V was clipped by 4 bases and J by 1 base; unmatched bases: 10. Looked up from germline, CDR1 is SEHNR and CDR2 is FQNEAQ (reference sequence). The DNA of the CDR3 is TGTGCCAGCAGCTCATCGACGGGACAGTATTCCTACGAGCAGTACTTC. It specifies CASSSSTGQYSYEQYF.

The V and J genes are TRBV7-9 and TRBJ1-2; 11 bases are a match to TRBD1. V lost 5 bases, J lost 6 bases, and 5 bases stayed unmatched. This CDR3 has 14 residues. The V gene's germline CDR1 is SEHNR and CDR2 FQNEAQ (reference sequence). CDR3 in DNA: TGTGCCAGCAGCCCCGGACAGGGGGCGGATGGCTACACCTTC. As protein: CASSPGQGADGYTF.

The chain carries TRBV30 and TRBJ1-1; tentative D call: TRBD1 (5 bases). This CDR3 spans 13 amino acids. Germline V gene lookup returns CDR1 GTSNPN and CDR2 SVGIG (reference sequence). With 1 base removed from V and 4 bases from J, the gap between germline ends came to 10 bases. CDR3 in amino acids: CAWSGQPGTEAFF. The DNA for the CDR3 is TGTGCCTGGAGTGGACAGCCGGGCACTGAAGCTTTCTTT. Using reference TRBV30 and TRBJ1-1 for the parts outside the CDR3, the full variable domain is SQTIHQWPATLVQPVGSPLSLECTVEGTSNPNLYWYRQAAGRGLQLLFYSVGIGQISSEVPQNLSASRPQDRQFILSSKKLLLSDSGFYLCAWSGQPGTEAFFGQGTRLTVV.

This clone was found a few times. This chain links TRBV19 with TRBJ1-3, with 7 bases aligning to TRBD1. The germline V gene encodes CDR1 LNHDA and CDR2 SQIVND (reference sequence). The CDR3 consists of 17 residues. The V gene end was trimmed by 5 bases and the J gene end by 3 bases; junction bases not matched to a gene: 13. CDR3 loop: CASSAPRTGFDGNTIYF. For the CDR3, the DNA is TGTGCCAGTAGTGCCCCCCGGACAGGATTTGATGGAAACACCATATATTTT. Based on the CDR3 plus reference TRBV19 and TRBJ1-3, the full variable domain is DGGITQSPKYLFRKEGQNVTLSCEQNLNHDAMYWYRQDPGQGLRLIYYSQIVNDFQKGDIAEGYSVSREKKESFPLTVTSAQKNPTAFYLCASSAPRTGFDGNTIYFGEGSWLTVV.

This clone was counted a single time. This rearrangement joins TRBV10-2 to TRBJ1-2, with D possibly TRBD1 on 6 matching bases. The V and J ends lost 6 bases and 8 bases respectively, with 19 bases between them. The CDR3 is 14 residues long. Germline assignment: CDR1 WSHSY and CDR2 SAAADI. CDR3 sequence (DNA): TGCGCCAGCAGCTTGACAGGAGCCAAGGAGGGCTACACCTTC. It is translated as CASSLTGAKEGYTF.

The genes are TRBV3-1 (or the pseudogene TRBV3-2) and TRBJ2-5, with 8 bases aligning to TRBD2. V gave up 4 bases and J gave up 2 bases; unmatched junction bases: 9. The length of the CDR3 is 16 residues. CDR1 and CDR2 (germline): LGHDT, YNNKEL (reference sequence). The DNA for the CDR3 is TGTGCCAGCAGCCGCCCCGGCGGGGGGCCTCAAGAGACCCAGTACTTC. This translates into CASSRPGGGPQETQYF.

V gene TRBV24-1 combines with J gene TRBJ1-3; a weak D match, TRBD1 (5 bases). The germline V gene has CDR1 KGHDR and CDR2 SFDVKD. CDR3 length equals 14 residues. The V and J ends lost 5 bases and 0 bases respectively, with 7 bases between them. The CDR3 DNA sequence: TGTGCCACCAGTGCTGGACACTCTGGAAACACCATATATTTT. Translating it yields CATSAGHSGNTIYF.

This CDR3 is CASSFLGDSNTEAFF. The CDR3 nucleotides are TGTGCCAGCAGCTTTTTAGGGGACAGTAACACTGAAGCTTTCTTT. The V gene is TRBV7-3, the J gene TRBJ1-1; 7 bases align to TRBD1. Germline CDR1 SGHTA, CDR2 FQGTGA. With V trimmed by 3 bases and J by 2 bases, 6 bases remained unmatched. There are 15 residues in the CDR3.

The sample holds one count of this clone. The chain has TRBV7-8 and TRBJ2-2; weak D call: TRBD2 (6 bases). With 5 bases removed from V and 5 bases from J, the gap between germline ends came to 21 bases. The germline V gene encodes CDR1 SGHVS and CDR2 FQNEAQ. This CDR3 has 17 residues. The CDR3 sequence is CASSLDLAELETGELFF. In DNA form, the CDR3 reads TGTGCCAGCAGCCTCGACTTAGCGGAGTTGGAAACCGGGGAGCTGTTTTTT.

This clone was seen a handful of times. J is TRBJ2-6 and V is TRBV9; 8 nucleotides line up with TRBD1. Germline V gene sequence: CDR1 SGDLS, CDR2 YYNGEE. V dropped 3 bases and J dropped 0; count of bases not matched to a gene: 5. This CDR3 spans 17 amino acids. In nucleotides, the CDR3 is TGTGCCAGCAGCGCCGGGACAGGAGGCTCTGGGGCCAACGTCCTGACTTTC. This gives the protein CASSAGTGGSGANVLTF.

This chain links TRBV3-1 (or the pseudogene TRBV3-2) with TRBJ1-5, with D hard to call. The CDR3 covers 14 residues. With 3 bases removed from V and 6 bases from J, the gap between germline ends came to 12 bases. Germline lookup yields CDR1 LGHDT and CDR2 YNNKEL (reference sequence). Written as DNA, the CDR3 is TGTGCCAGCAGCCACGGTCCCACAGTTCAGCCCCAGCATTTT. Its translation is CASSHGPTVQPQHF.

This clone turned up a few times. The gene calls are TRBV19 and TRBJ1-4; the D is unclear. V was cut by 7 bases and J by 7 bases, with 16 bases left in between. Per germline, CDR1 LNHDA and CDR2 SQIVND (reference sequence). The CDR3 has 14 residues. The CDR3 nucleotides are TGTGCCAGTACCACCCGGACGGACTTTGAAAAACTGTTTTTT. It codes for CASTTRTDFEKLFF.

This chain uses TRBV19 with TRBJ2-7; 11 nucleotides align to TRBD2. Germline trimming cut 0 bases from V and 5 bases from J; bases unmatched to any gene: 6. The CDR3 length is 16 residues. CDR1 and CDR2 from the germline V gene are LNHDA and SQIVND (reference sequence). CDR3 in amino acids: CASSIDIAGGKNEQYF. CDR3 coding DNA: TGTGCCAGTAGTATAGACATAGCGGGAGGGAAGAACGAGCAGTACTTC.

This clone was recorded once. This chain's CDR3 is CASSPRPGKSHNEQFF. The CDR3 DNA reads TGTGCCAGCAGCCCACGGCCAGGGAAGTCCCACAATGAGCAGTTCTTC. This chain joins TRBV28 and TRBJ2-1; a possible D gene is TRBD1 (5 bases). The ends were cut back, 6 bases at V and 5 bases at J, with 20 bases in the middle. The CDR3 spans 16 residues. Germline V gene lookup returns CDR1 MDHEN and CDR2 SYDVKM.

The chain recombines TRBV5-4 with TRBJ1-6; D is perhaps TRBD1 (6 bases). Germline V gene sequence: CDR1 SGHNT, CDR2 YYREEE (reference sequence). The CDR3 sequence is 16 residues long. The germline V and J ends were trimmed by 0 bases and 1 base, with 8 bases remaining between them. The CDR3 here is CASSLAQGSYNSPLHF. The CDR3 bases are TGTGCCAGCAGCTTGGCCCAGGGGTCCTATAATTCACCCCTCCACTTT.

The chain joins TRBV3-1 (or the pseudogene TRBV3-2) to TRBJ2-5; D may be TRBD2 (6 bases). The CDR3 runs to 15 residues. The V and J ends lost 3 bases and 1 base respectively, with 12 bases between them. Germline V lookup: CDR1 LGHDT, CDR2 YNNKEL (reference sequence). CDR3 sequence reads: CASSQGPGLQETQYF. CDR3 nucleotides: TGTGCCAGCAGCCAGGGTCCGGGACTCCAAGAGACCCAGTACTTC.

The chain recombines TRBV9 with TRBJ2-5; tentatively, D is TRBD1 (7 bases). The CDR3 sequence is 16 residues long. CDR1 is SGDLS, CDR2 YYNGEE, per germline. The V gene lost 0 bases and the J gene lost 7 bases, with 19 bases spanning the gap. CDR3 residues: CASSVDPRGAPGTQYF. The CDR3 region has the DNA TGTGCCAGCAGCGTAGATCCCAGGGGGGCCCCAGGGACCCAGTACTTC.

J is TRBJ2-1 and V is TRBV4-3; 9 bases line up with TRBD1. The CDR3 runs to 16 residues. Trimming cost V 4 bases and J 5 bases; bases outside gene matches: 9. The V gene's germline CDR1 is LGHNA and CDR2 YSLEER. In DNA, the CDR3 is TGCGCCAGCAGCCCAGACGACAGGGGGTTCAACAATGAGCAGTTCTTC. Translated: CASSPDDRGFNNEQFF.

The V and J genes are TRBV29-1 and TRBJ2-1; TRBD1 matches at 7 bases. Unmatched junction bases numbered 4, after V lost 7 bases and J lost 4 bases. The CDR3 contains 12 residues. Germline CDR1 SQVTM, CDR2 ANQGSEA. The CDR3, as DNA: TGCAGCGCGACAGGGAGATACAATGAGCAGTTCTTC. Protein sequence: CSATGRYNEQFF.

The chain links TRBV6-6 to TRBJ2-4; D is uncertain. CDR1 is MNHNY and CDR2 is SVGAGI in the germline V gene (reference sequence). V was cut by 0 bases and J by 0 bases, with 6 bases left in between. The CDR3 consists of 15 residues. CDR3 protein: CASSYSTVAKNIQYF. The CDR3 DNA reads as TGTGCCAGCAGTTACTCGACTGTAGCCAAAAACATTCAGTACTTC.

The chain is built from TRBV5-6 and TRBJ1-4; a possible D gene is TRBD1 (6 bases). The CDR3 length is 15 residues. The V and J ends lost 0 bases and 4 bases respectively, with 10 bases between them. The germline gives CDR1 SGHDT, CDR2 YYEEEE. The CDR3 sequence is CASSLAGGYNEKLFF. The CDR3 nucleotides read TGTGCCAGCAGCTTGGCGGGGGGCTATAATGAAAAACTGTTTTTT.

The chain is built from TRBV3-1 (or the pseudogene TRBV3-2) and TRBJ1-2; D is unresolved. Germline CDR1 is LGHDT and CDR2 is YNNKEL (reference sequence). This CDR3 is 13 amino acids long. V lost 1 base and J 6 bases, leaving 9 bases between the germline ends. DNA of the CDR3: TGTGCCAGCAGCCAAGGGCACATTGATGGCTACACCTTC. It yields the protein CASSQGHIDGYTF.

V gene TRBV15 combines with J gene TRBJ2-3; TRBD2 is a possible D gene (6 bases). The ends were cut back, 6 bases at V and 2 bases at J, with 18 bases in the middle. Germline V gene lookup returns CDR1 LNHNV and CDR2 YYDKDF (reference sequence). CDR3 length: 16 residues. CDR3 region: CATRTWGRGATDTQYF. The CDR3 nucleotides read TGTGCCACCAGAACCTGGGGCCGCGGGGCCACAGATACGCAGTATTTT.

This clone was seen a few times. CDR3 region: CASSYGSTNAYTF. The DNA of the CDR3 is TGTGCCAGCAGTTACGGCAGTACGAACGCCTACACCTTC. This sequence joins TRBV6-2 or TRBV6-3 and TRBJ1-2; D is undetermined. V was clipped by 2 bases and J by 10 bases, with 14 bases between them. The CDR3 has 13 residues. Per germline, CDR1 MNHEY and CDR2 SVGEGT.

V and J are TRBV11-2 and TRBJ2-2; tentatively, D is TRBD2 (5 bases). The CDR3 is 17 residues long. Trimming removed 1 base at V and 2 bases at J, with 14 bases between. The germline gives CDR1 SGHAT, CDR2 FQNNGV. Here the CDR3 reads CASSLVSRVGNTGELFF. The CDR3 DNA follows: TGTGCCAGCAGCTTAGTGTCGCGGGTGGGAAACACCGGGGAGCTGTTTTTT.

J is TRBJ2-3 and V is TRBV6-5; TRBD2 agrees at 10 bases. Germline V CDR1 and CDR2: MNHEY, SVGAGI. The CDR3 covers 16 residues. J lost 0 bases, V lost 1 base, and 1 base had no gene match. CDR3 in amino acids: CASSYLAGGSTDTQYF. The CDR3 nucleotides are TGTGCCAGCAGTTACTTAGCGGGGGGTAGCACAGATACGCAGTATTTT.

This clone was counted a few times. The chain uses TRBV30 and TRBJ2-1; TRBD1 is a possible D gene (5 bases). Trimming cost V 6 bases and J 4 bases, with 19 bases left between them. From germline, CDR1 is GTSNPN and CDR2 SVGIG (reference sequence). The CDR3 length is 15 residues. The DNA for the CDR3 is TGTGCCTGTCGAGTAGGGGATAGTGAGTACAATGAGCAGTTCTTC. Its protein is CACRVGDSEYNEQFF.